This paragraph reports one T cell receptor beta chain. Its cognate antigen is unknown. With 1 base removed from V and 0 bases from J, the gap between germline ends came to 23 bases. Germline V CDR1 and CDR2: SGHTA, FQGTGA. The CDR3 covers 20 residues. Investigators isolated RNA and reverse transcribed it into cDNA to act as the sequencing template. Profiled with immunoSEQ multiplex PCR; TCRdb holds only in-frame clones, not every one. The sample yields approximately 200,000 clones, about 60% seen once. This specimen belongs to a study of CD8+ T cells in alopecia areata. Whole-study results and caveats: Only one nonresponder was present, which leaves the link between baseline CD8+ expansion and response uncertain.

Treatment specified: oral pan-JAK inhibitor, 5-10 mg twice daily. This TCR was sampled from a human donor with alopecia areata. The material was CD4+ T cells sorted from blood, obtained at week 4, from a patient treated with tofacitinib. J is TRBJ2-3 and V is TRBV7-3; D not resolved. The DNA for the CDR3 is TGTGCCAGCAGCTTAAGCCCCGTTTTTTCGGGCGCTCCTAGCACAGATACGCAGTATTTT. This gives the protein CASSLSPVFSGAPSTDTQYF.